The sequence of this T cell receptor beta chain was determined in a study of Ad26.COV2.S vaccination and SARS-CoV-2 variants. Looking at the study overall: Within the COV1001 Ad26.COV2.S trial arm, the donor was enrolled. Intramuscular Ad26.COV2.S at 5x10^10 or 1x10^11 viral particles.

This CDR3 region has 13 residues. Germline CDR1 and CDR2: MNHEY and SVGAGI. V was cut by 6 bases and J by 4 bases, with 12 bases left in between. Measured with immunoSEQ multiplex PCR; TCRdb has only the in-frame clones, and not every one. The data hold 380,000 or so clones, with about 83% observed a single time. Treatment meaning: around 19 received Ad26.COV2.S at low or high dose, single or two shots; five or six received placebo; per-sample allocation not given. On day 63 after the first injection, vaccine and placebo recipients gave samples. With respect to this clone: What it binds is not known.

Study outcomes and limitations: It is possible that the TCR breadth and depth analyses underestimated the total T cell responses. The placebo group had lower spike-specific TCR breadth than the vaccine recipients did.

Sequencing used peripheral blood, obtained in a trial of Ad26.COV2.S vaccine versus placebo. The rearrangement uses TRBV6-5 and TRBJ1-1; D perhaps matches TRBD1 (5 bases). This TCR came from a person aged 18-60 years who received the Ad26.COV2.S COVID-19 vaccine or a placebo. Here the CDR3 reads CASSAQGGTEAFF. The CDR3 DNA follows: TGTGCCAGCAGCGCGCAGGGAGGCACTGAAGCTTTCTTT.